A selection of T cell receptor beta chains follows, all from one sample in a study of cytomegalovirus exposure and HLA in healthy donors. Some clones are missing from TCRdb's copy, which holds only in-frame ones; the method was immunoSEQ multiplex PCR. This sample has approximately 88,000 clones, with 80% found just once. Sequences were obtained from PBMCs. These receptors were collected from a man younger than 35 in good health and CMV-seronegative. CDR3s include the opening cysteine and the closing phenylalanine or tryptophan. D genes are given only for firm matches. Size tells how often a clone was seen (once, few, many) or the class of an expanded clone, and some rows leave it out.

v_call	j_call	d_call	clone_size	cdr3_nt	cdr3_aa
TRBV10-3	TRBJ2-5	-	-	TGTGCCATCAGTCCCCTACAGGGCGAAGAGACCCAGTACTTC	CAISPLQGEETQYF
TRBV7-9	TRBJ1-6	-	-	TGTGCCAGCAGCCACCGGGACTTGAGTTCACCCCTCCACTTT	CASSHRDLSSPLHF
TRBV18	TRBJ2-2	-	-	TGTGCCAGCTCACCCGCAGGCGATCCCGGGGAGCTGTTTTTT	CASSPAGDPGELFF
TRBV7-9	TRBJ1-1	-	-	TGTGCCAGCCCAGGGGTACTGAACACTGAAGCTTTCTTT	CASPGVLNTEAFF
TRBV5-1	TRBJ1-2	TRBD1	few	TGCGCCAGCAGCTTGGGCCAGGGGGACGATGGCTACACCTTC	CASSLGQGDDGYTF
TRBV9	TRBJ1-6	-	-	TGTGCCAGCAGCGTAGGGCTGGATAATTCACCCCTCCACTTT	CASSVGLDNSPLHF
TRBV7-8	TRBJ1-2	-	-	TGTGCCAGCAGCTTACACAGGGAGGGGTATGGCTACACCTTC	CASSLHREGYGYTF
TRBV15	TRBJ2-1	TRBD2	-	TGTGCCACCAGCAGCCGGCGGGGGGGCCTATATGAGCAGTTCTTC	CATSSRRGGLYEQFF
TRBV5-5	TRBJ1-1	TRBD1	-	TGTGCCAGCAGCTTGGCCGGGACAGGGTTTGAAGCTTTCTTT	CASSLAGTGFEAFF
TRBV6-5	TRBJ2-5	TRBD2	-	TGTGCCAGCAGCTCGGGACTAGCACTTTATGAGACCCAGTACTTC	CASSSGLALYETQYF
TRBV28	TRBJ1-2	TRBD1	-	TGTGCCAGCAGCTATCCGGGACAGGGCGTCACCTTC	CASSYPGQGVTF
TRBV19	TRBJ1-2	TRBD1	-	TGTGCCAGTAGTCCAAGACAGGGTTACTATGGCTACACCTTC	CASSPRQGYYGYTF
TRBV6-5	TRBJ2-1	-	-	TGTGCCAGCAGTCGAGACAGGACATATGAGCAGTTCTTC	CASSRDRTYEQFF
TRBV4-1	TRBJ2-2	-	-	TGCGCCAGCAGCCAAGATCGCAGGGTACTCGGCGGGGAGCTGTTTTTT	CASSQDRRVLGGELFF
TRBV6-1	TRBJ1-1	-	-	TGTGCCAGCAGTGAATCAAGCGGGGCAGGGAACACTGAAGCTTTCTTT	CASSESSGAGNTEAFF
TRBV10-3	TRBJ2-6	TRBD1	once	TGTGCCATCAGCGCCGGGACAGGGGACGTCTCTGGGGCCAACGTCCTGACTTTC	CAISAGTGDVSGANVLTF
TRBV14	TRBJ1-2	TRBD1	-	TGTGCCAGCAGCCACAGGGGGTCTAACTATGGCTACACCTTC	CASSHRGSNYGYTF
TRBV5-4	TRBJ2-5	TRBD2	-	TGTGCCAGCAGCTTAATAGCGGGGCAAGAGACCCAGTACTTC	CASSLIAGQETQYF
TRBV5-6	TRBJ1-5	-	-	TGTGCCAGCAGCTTGTATGTGGACAGCTATAGCAATCAGCCCCAGCATTTT	CASSLYVDSYSNQPQHF
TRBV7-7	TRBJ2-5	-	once	TGTGCCAGCAGCTCTCGGAGGGGTCAAGAGACCCAGTACTTC	CASSSRRGQETQYF
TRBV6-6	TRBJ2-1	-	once	TGTGCCAGCAGTTACTCACAGGGAGCGGCCTACAATGAGCAGTTCTTC	CASSYSQGAAYNEQFF
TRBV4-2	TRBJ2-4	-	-	TGTGCCAGCAGCCAAGTAGGTTTGGACATCTCGTACTTC	CASSQVGLDISYF
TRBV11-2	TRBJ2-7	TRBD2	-	TGTGCCAGCAGCTCGCTAGCGGGGGGGCCCTACGAGCAGTACTTC	CASSSLAGGPYEQYF